One and the same sample provided the 22 T cell receptor beta chains below, sequenced in a study of blood T cells in healthy people across ages. A second about 6 to 12 cycle PCR used barcoded and J-beta primers. TCRdb independently ran MiXCR on the 5' RACE reads; one entry per CDR3 protein. The sample shows more than 1,400,000 distinct CDR3 sequences, 35% to 45% of them seen only once. Specimen: blood. These receptor sequences come from a woman under 30 in good health.

This clonotype has more than one count but fewer than ten. The V gene is TRBV20-1, the J gene TRBJ2-1, with TRBD2 matching 8 bases. Germline CDR1 and CDR2: DFQATT and SNEGSKA (reference sequence). The CDR3 is made up of 15 amino acids. V lost 5 bases, J lost 5 bases, and 11 bases stayed unmatched. The CDR3 sequence: CSAEGGLGVNNEQFF. The CDR3 DNA is TGCAGTGCTGAAGGGGGACTAGGGGTTAACAATGAGCAGTTCTTC.

Here the CDR3 DNA reads TGCAGTACGGACACGGGACAGACTAACTATGGCTACACCTTC. It translates to CSTDTGQTNYGYTF. This sequence joins TRBV20-1 and TRBJ1-2; 7 bases align to TRBD1. The V and J ends lost 8 bases and 0 bases, in that order; junction bases with no gene match: 9. There are 14 residues in the CDR3. Germline-derived CDR1 and CDR2 are DFQATT and SNEGSKA (reference sequence).

This rearrangement joins TRBV5-1 to TRBJ2-1; the match to TRBD2 covers 8 bases. From germline, CDR1 is SGHRS and CDR2 YFSETQ. The V gene end was trimmed by 3 bases and the J gene end by 0 bases; junction bases not matched to a gene: 5. The CDR3 contains 16 residues. The CDR3 DNA reads as TGCGCCAGCAGCTGGGCAGCGGGAGTCTCCTACAATGAGCAGTTCTTC. Its protein is CASSWAAGVSYNEQFF.

The gene calls are TRBV12-3 or TRBV12-4 and TRBJ2-3; tentatively, D is TRBD2 (6 bases). Trimming left V 6 bases short and J 6 bases short, with 16 bases between. The CDR3 has 14 residues. CDR3 sequence: CASSSEAGRDTQYF. The CDR3 DNA reads as TGTGCCAGCAGCTCCGAGGCGGGGCGGGATACGCAGTATTTT.

This clonotype occurred a few times. V gene TRBV25-1 combines with J gene TRBJ1-2; no reliable D call. The germline V and J ends were trimmed by 8 bases and 8 bases, with 18 bases remaining between them. The germline CDR1 and CDR2 sequences are MGHDK and SYGVNS. The CDR3 totals 13 residues. The CDR3 DNA reads as TGTGCCAGCGCCCCCGGAGGGAAAGTGGGCTACACCTTC. As protein: CASAPGGKVGYTF.

In this sample, this clonotype turned up a few times. This chain uses TRBV6-5 with TRBJ2-2; D is possibly TRBD2 (5 bases). CDR1 MNHEY and CDR2 SVGAGI come from the germline V gene. The CDR3 spans 13 residues. Trimming left V 5 bases short and J 6 bases short, with 10 bases between. CDR3 DNA: TGTGCCAGCAGTGCCCTAGCATCCGGGGAGCTGTTTTTT. It specifies CASSALASGELFF.

There are a few counts of this clonotype. The V call is TRBV20-1, the J call TRBJ2-3, with D maybe TRBD2 (6 bases). V shed 3 bases and J shed 4 bases, with 17 bases lying between them. The CDR3 sequence is 15 residues long. Germline V lookup: CDR1 DFQATT, CDR2 SNEGSKA (reference sequence). DNA for the CDR3: TGCAGTGCTAGGGAGGTGAGGCTAGCGTCAGATACGCAGTATTTT. Translating it yields CSAREVRLASDTQYF.

This clonotype was detected a few times. J is TRBJ2-2 and V is TRBV6-2 or TRBV6-3, with a possible D match to TRBD1 (6 bases). Trimming took 8 bases from V and 1 from J, leaving 8 bases between them. The germline V gene encodes CDR1 MNHEY and CDR2 SVGEGT. The CDR3 is 13 amino acids. The CDR3 spells CASLGQNTGELFF. CDR3 nucleotides: TGTGCCAGCCTGGGACAGAACACCGGGGAGCTGTTTTTT.

The rearrangement joins TRBV7-9 to TRBJ2-7, with D perhaps assigned TRBD1 or TRBD2 (5 bases each). The CDR3 consists of 16 residues. Trimming left V 6 bases short and J 6 bases short, with 24 bases between. CDR1 and CDR2 (germline): SEHNR, FQNEAQ (reference sequence). The CDR3 reads CASSRGTGRPGSEQYF. The CDR3 coding sequence is TGTGCCAGCAGTCGCGGTACAGGAAGGCCGGGATCCGAGCAGTACTTC.

The chain is built from TRBV4-1 and TRBJ1-2; a weak D match, TRBD1 (5 bases). Trimming took off 4 bases at V and 4 bases at J, with 19 bases between the two ends. CDR1 MGHRA and CDR2 YSYEKL come from the germline V gene. The CDR3 consists of 16 residues. The CDR3 loop reads CASSPPGATTAYGYTF. CDR3 bases: TGCGCCAGCAGCCCTCCGGGAGCCACGACAGCCTATGGCTACACCTTC.

The chain uses TRBV20-1 and TRBJ2-7, with a possible D match to TRBD2 (6 bases). CDR1 DFQATT and CDR2 SNEGSKA come from the germline V gene (reference sequence). Trimming left V 1 base short and J 4 bases short, with 14 bases between. The CDR3 length is 14 residues. The CDR3 region has the DNA TGCAGTGCTAGAGTAGCGGTGAGGCAGTACGAGCAGTACTTC. Translating gives CSARVAVRQYEQYF.

The chain is built from TRBV2 and TRBJ1-1; perhaps TRBD1 as D (6 bases). V was shortened by 9 bases and J by 6 bases, with 14 bases between the two germline ends. Germline V gene data show CDR1 as SNHLY and CDR2 as FYNNEI. CDR3 length equals 12 residues. This chain's CDR3 is CARLQGNPEAFF. CDR3 sequence (DNA): TGTGCCAGACTACAGGGTAACCCTGAAGCTTTCTTT.

V usage is TRBV9 and J usage is TRBJ2-3, with 7 nucleotides matching TRBD2. This CDR3 is built from 15 residues. From germline, CDR1 is SGDLS and CDR2 YYNGEE. The V gene end was trimmed by 1 base and the J gene end by 2 bases; junction bases not matched to a gene: 4. The chain's CDR3 is CASSVFGGTTDTQYF. DNA for the CDR3: TGTGCCAGCAGCGTATTCGGGGGGACCACAGATACGCAGTATTTT.

The chain has TRBV6-1 and TRBJ1-5, with TRBD1 identical over 8 bases. The CDR3 is 15 amino acids. The trim removed 2 bases at V and 6 bases at J, leaving 6 bases unmatched. The germline V gene encodes CDR1 MNHNS and CDR2 SASEGT. The CDR3 sequence is CASSEQGAGAQPQHF. The CDR3 region has the DNA TGTGCCAGCAGTGAACAGGGGGCGGGGGCTCAGCCCCAGCATTTT.

This clonotype turned up a few times. The J gene is TRBJ1-5, the V gene TRBV7-2; D perhaps matches TRBD1 (5 bases). Trimming stripped 7 bases from V and 0 bases from J, with 16 bases between. This CDR3 comprises 16 residues. Germline loops: CDR1 SGHTA, CDR2 FQGNSA. For the CDR3, the DNA is TGTGCCAGCACCCAGGGCTCAGGGTATAGCAATCAGCCCCAGCATTTT. Translation: CASTQGSGYSNQPQHF. Full variable domain (missing parts from reference TRBV7-2 and TRBJ1-5): GAGVSQSPSNKVTEKGKDVELRCDPISGHTALYWYRQSLGQGLEFLIYFQGNSAPDKSGLPSDRFSAERTGGSVSTLTIQRTQQEDSAVYLCASTQGSGYSNQPQHFGDGTRLSIL.

There are a few counts of this clonotype. The chain is built from TRBV20-1 and TRBJ2-7, with 9 bases that match TRBD1. V was pared by 0 bases and J by 7 bases, with 10 bases of the junction left unmatched. The length of the CDR3 is 15 residues. The V gene's germline CDR1 is DFQATT and CDR2 SNEGSKA (reference sequence). In DNA, the CDR3 is TGCAGTGCTAGAGATTTTTACAGGGGGCCTTTAGAGCAGTACTTC. Encoded protein: CSARDFYRGPLEQYF.

In its sample, this clonotype was seen a few times. The rearrangement links TRBV6-5 to TRBJ2-1; D is unclear. The CDR3 contains 18 residues. V was clipped by 2 bases and J by 1 base, with 18 bases between them. Germline CDR1 is MNHEY and CDR2 is SVGAGI. The CDR3 loop reads CASSYVSLGFPSYNEQFF. Written as DNA, the CDR3 is TGTGCCAGCAGTTACGTGAGTTTAGGGTTTCCGTCCTACAATGAGCAGTTCTTC.

The chain joins TRBV20-1 to TRBJ1-1, with D unresolved. Per germline, CDR1 DFQATT and CDR2 SNEGSKA (reference sequence). The CDR3 is 12 residues long. The CDR3 loop is CRPKAGNTEAFF. The CDR3 nucleotides are TGCAGGCCCAAAGCCGGGAACACTGAAGCTTTCTTT.

The genes are TRBV29-1 and TRBJ1-2, with TRBD1 identical over 7 bases. V trimming: 3 bases; J trimming: 3 bases; junction bases outside the gene matches: 10. CDR3 length: 15 residues. Per germline, CDR1 SQVTM and CDR2 ANQGSEA. The CDR3 protein is CSVDKKGGRDYGYTF. CDR3 coding DNA: TGCAGCGTTGACAAGAAAGGGGGCCGGGACTATGGCTACACCTTC.

This clonotype was observed a few times. The genes are TRBV20-1 and TRBJ2-2; 10 nucleotides align to TRBD2. After removal of 4 bases from V and 3 bases from J, the junction contained 2 bases not matched to a gene. Germline V lookup: CDR1 DFQATT, CDR2 SNEGSKA (reference sequence). The CDR3 has 14 amino acids. CDR3: CSAKRGGDTGELFF. The CDR3 nucleotides are TGCAGTGCTAAGCGGGGGGGGGACACCGGGGAGCTGTTTTTT.

The chain has TRBV2 and TRBJ2-5; 11 bases are shared with TRBD2. J lost 0 bases, V lost 7 bases, and 10 bases had no gene match. CDR3 size: 17 residues. Germline V gene sequence: CDR1 SNHLY, CDR2 FYNNEI. CDR3 in DNA: TGTGCCAGCAAACCGGGGCTAGCGGGAGGACACCAAGAGACCCAGTACTTC. Translated, it gives CASKPGLAGGHQETQYF.

This clonotype appeared a few times. J is TRBJ2-3 and V is TRBV7-2; possibly TRBD1 or TRBD2 for D (6 bases each). Germline-derived CDR1 and CDR2 are SGHTA and FQGNSA. The CDR3 is made up of 16 amino acids. Trimming left V 5 bases short and J 3 bases short, with 18 bases between. CDR3 sequence reads: CASSLHGGLGTDTQYF. The CDR3 coding sequence is TGTGCCAGCAGCCTCCATGGGGGGCTTGGGACAGATACGCAGTATTTT.